The source of this TCR beta chain is a study of breast tumors, draining lymph nodes, adjacent tissues. The sample holds many counts of this clonotype. Its antigen is still unknown. General study points: The lymph node origin of tumor T cells was framed as consistent with a hypothesis, not demonstrated. Tumor repertoires ranked between lymph nodes and nontumor tissue in diversity, with V and J gene preferences.

The germline V gene has CDR1 MDHEN and CDR2 SYDVKM. The CDR3 extends over 16 amino acids. V dropped 2 bases and J dropped 4 bases, with 18 bases sitting between them. Breast cancer patients provided tissue from their axillary draining lymph nodes. TCRdb reprocessed the multiplex PCR reads with MiXCR, giving one entry per CDR3 protein. The sample holds nearly 110,000 distinct CDR3 sequences, about 29% seen once. The chain employs TRBV28 and TRBJ2-7, with D perhaps matching TRBD1 (6 bases). The source is a female donor with breast cancer. Some clones in this sample may be carry-over from other donors' samples. The sample comprised axillary lymph node tissue. CDR3 sequence reads: CASSLMSRGQRYEQYF. The CDR3 nucleotides are TGTGCCAGCAGTTTAATGTCCCGAGGACAGAGGTACGAGCAGTACTTC.